This T cell receptor beta chain was identified in a study of blood T cell repertoires in COVID-19. Across the whole study: Acute and convalescent COVID-19 specimens originated in the United States, Italy and Spain. The analysed material was cDNA or gDNA that came from T cells, B-cell-depleted T cells, or PBMCs.

Methods used by the authors: Scientists estimated how many nucleated cells there were by amplifying reference gene primers. The protocol was immunoSEQ multiplex PCR, while the TCRdb copy is restricted to in-frame clones and leaves out a portion. V and J calls and clone size are those listed in that table; D and trimming were worked out from the DNA. The sample lists 50,000 to 85,000 clones, 82% seen once, with approximately 6.6% in the top ten. The germline V and J ends were trimmed by 7 bases and 5 bases, with 14 bases remaining between them. Germline V CDR1 and CDR2: KGHDR, SFDVKD. The length of the CDR3 is 14 residues.

Specimen: peripheral blood. The V call is TRBV24-1, the J call TRBJ2-1; D may be TRBD1 (6 bases). The receptor comes from a man between 60 and 70 years old with acute or convalescent COVID-19. The CDR3, as DNA: TGTGCCACCAGCCGGGACAACCTCAACAATGAGCAGTTCTTC. As protein: CATSRDNLNNEQFF.